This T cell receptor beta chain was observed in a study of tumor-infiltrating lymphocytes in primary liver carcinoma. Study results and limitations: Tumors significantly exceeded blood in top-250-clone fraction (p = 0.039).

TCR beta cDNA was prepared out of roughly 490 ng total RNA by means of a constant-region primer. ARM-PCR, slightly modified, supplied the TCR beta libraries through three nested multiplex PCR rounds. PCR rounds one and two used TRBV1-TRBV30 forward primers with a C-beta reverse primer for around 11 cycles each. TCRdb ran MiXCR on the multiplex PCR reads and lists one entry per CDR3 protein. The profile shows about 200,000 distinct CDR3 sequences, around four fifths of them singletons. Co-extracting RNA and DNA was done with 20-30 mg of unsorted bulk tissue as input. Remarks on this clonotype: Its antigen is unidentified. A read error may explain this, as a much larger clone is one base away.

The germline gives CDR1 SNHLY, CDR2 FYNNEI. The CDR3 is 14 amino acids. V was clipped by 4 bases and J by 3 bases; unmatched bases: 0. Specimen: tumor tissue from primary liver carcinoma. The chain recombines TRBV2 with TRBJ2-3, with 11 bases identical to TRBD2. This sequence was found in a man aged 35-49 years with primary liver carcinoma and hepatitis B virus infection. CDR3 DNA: TGTGCCAGCAGTGGACTAGCGGGAACAGATACGCAGTATTTT. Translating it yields CASSGLAGTDTQYF.